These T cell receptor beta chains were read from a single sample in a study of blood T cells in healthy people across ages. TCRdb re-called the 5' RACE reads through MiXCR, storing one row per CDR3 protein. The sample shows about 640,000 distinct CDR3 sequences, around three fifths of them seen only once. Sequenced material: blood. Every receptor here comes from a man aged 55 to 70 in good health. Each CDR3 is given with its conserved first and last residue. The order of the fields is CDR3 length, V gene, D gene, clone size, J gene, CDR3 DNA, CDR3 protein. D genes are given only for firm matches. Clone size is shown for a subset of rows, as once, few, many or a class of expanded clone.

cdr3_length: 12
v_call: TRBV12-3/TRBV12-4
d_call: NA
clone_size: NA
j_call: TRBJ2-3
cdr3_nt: TGTGCCAGCAGGCGACAGGCAGATACGCAGTATTTT
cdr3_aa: CASRRQADTQYF

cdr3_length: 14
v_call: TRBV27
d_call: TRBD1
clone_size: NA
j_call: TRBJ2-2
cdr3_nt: TGTGCCAGCAGTGGGGACAGGCGAACCGGGGAGCTGTTTTTT
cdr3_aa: CASSGDRRTGELFF

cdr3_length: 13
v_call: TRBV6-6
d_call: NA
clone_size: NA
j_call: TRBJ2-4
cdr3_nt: TGTGCCAGCCAGGTTATAGCCAAAAACATTCAGTACTTC
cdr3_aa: CASQVIAKNIQYF

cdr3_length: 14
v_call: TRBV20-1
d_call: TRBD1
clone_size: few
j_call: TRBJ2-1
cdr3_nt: TGCAGTGCCCAATCGCAGGGGGCTTACAATGAGCAGTTCTTC
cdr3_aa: CSAQSQGAYNEQFF

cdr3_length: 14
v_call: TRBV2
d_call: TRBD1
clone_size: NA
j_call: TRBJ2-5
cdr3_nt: TGTGCCAGCAGGGCAGGACAGGGGAAAGAGACCCAGTACTTC
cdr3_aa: CASRAGQGKETQYF

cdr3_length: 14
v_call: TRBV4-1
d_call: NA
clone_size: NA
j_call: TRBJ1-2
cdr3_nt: TGCGCCAGCAGCCAAGACAGGGAGCTCTATGGCTACACCTTC
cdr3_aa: CASSQDRELYGYTF

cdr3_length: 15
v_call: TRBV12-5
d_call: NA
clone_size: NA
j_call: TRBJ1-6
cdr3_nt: TGTGCTAGTGGTTTGGTTCAGGGGACATATCCACCCCTCCACTTT
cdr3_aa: CASGLVQGTYPPLHF

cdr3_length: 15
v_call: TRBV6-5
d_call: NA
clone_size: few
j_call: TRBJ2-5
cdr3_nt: TGTGCCAGCAGGCCCGGACAGAGATTCCAAGAGACCCAGTACTTC
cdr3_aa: CASRPGQRFQETQYF

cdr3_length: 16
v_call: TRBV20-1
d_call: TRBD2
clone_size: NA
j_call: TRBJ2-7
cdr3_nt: TGCAGTGCTAGAGACATTAGCGGGGTGAGCTCCTACGGGCAGTACTTC
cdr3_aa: CSARDISGVSSYGQYF

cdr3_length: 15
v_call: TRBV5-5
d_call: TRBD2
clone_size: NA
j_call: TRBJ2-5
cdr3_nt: TGTGCCAGCAGCTTGTTGACTAGCGGGGGAGAGACCCAGTACTTC
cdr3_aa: CASSLLTSGGETQYF